One T cell receptor (beta chain) is described in this entry. What it binds is not known. The sample comes from a study of beta chain features in type 1 diabetes. Study outcomes and limitations: VDJ junctions sequenced from type 1 diabetes patients showed fewer insertions and more deletions. Within each of all four CD4+ subsets, Type 1 diabetes patients had TCRB CDR3s that were moderately but significantly shorter.

Expressed TCRB transcripts were sequenced because the entire RNA isolate underwent reverse transcription. Generated by immunoSEQ multiplex PCR, the TCRdb table keeps only in-frame clones and is missing some. The table records 250,000 to 300,000 clones, 24% of them present only once. Trimming pared 3 bases from V and 0 bases from J, leaving 5 bases between. CDR1 and CDR2 from the germline V gene are KGHSH and LQKENI. There are 14 residues in the CDR3. Sequencing was done on a sample of naive CD4+ T cells from blood. This rearrangement joins TRBV18 to TRBJ1-4; no clear D gene. The receptor's source is a woman in her thirties with type 1 diabetes. The CDR3: CASSPQATNEKLFF. DNA of the CDR3: TGTGCCAGCTCACCTCAGGCAACTAATGAAAAACTGTTTTTT.